This TCR beta chain was obtained from a study of cytomegalovirus exposure and HLA in healthy donors. General study points: The authors later found TCR association rates varying by HLA locus, with DRB1 most and HLA-C fewest. A few V segments could not be told apart, such as TRBV6-2 and TRBV6-3, and were left out. Later work showed greater clonal expansion in HLA-associated TCR beta chains than in equally common others. One variant, a missense change in DCLRE1C, was linked in a later analysis to TCR beta V- and J-gene trimming.

This clone turned up a few times. Its antigen remains unknown. Germline V lookup: CDR1 KGHSH, CDR2 LQKENI. Trimming pared 1 base from V and 8 bases from J, leaving 15 bases between. The CDR3 totals 15 residues. Both 60 Vbeta primers and 13 Jbeta primers went into the PCR. The table came from immunoSEQ multiplex PCR; TCRdb's copy has only in-frame clones and leaves some out. The data contain approximately 180,000 clones, over 60% of them singletons. Source material: PBMCs. This chain connects TRBV18 to TRBJ2-1, with D maybe TRBD1 (7 bases). This sequence was found in a middle-aged man in good health and CMV-seropositive. This CDR3 is CASSPQRGPGDEQFF. CDR3 coding DNA: TGTGCCAGCTCACCACAGAGGGGGCCGGGGGATGAGCAGTTCTTC.